The subject of this entry is one TCR beta chain. Per the germline V gene, CDR1 is LNHDA and CDR2 is SQIVND (reference sequence). V shed 3 bases and J shed 4 bases, with 16 bases lying between them. This CDR3 has 16 amino acids. Per the original methods: Estimates of nucleated cell counts were drawn from the amplification of reference gene primers. The assay was immunoSEQ multiplex PCR, and TCRdb's table has in-frame clones only and misses some. D and trimming come from the DNA, and the V and J calls and clone size come from that table. The top ten hold 3.3% of the sample, which has fewer than 200,000 clones, about 85% seen once. This specimen comes from a study of blood T cell repertoires in COVID-19. Turning to the study itself: PBMCs, B-cell-depleted T cells, or T cells were the source of the cDNA or gDNA that made up the material.

The chain has TRBV19 and TRBJ1-5, with a tentative D call TRBD1 (6 bases). Input material: peripheral blood. This TCR came from a human donor with acute or convalescent COVID-19. The donor label of this sample is uncertain. CDR3 nucleotide sequence: TGTGCCAGTAGTATTACCCCAGGGGCTCAGAATCAGCCCCAGCATTTT. It yields the protein CASSITPGAQNQPQHF.